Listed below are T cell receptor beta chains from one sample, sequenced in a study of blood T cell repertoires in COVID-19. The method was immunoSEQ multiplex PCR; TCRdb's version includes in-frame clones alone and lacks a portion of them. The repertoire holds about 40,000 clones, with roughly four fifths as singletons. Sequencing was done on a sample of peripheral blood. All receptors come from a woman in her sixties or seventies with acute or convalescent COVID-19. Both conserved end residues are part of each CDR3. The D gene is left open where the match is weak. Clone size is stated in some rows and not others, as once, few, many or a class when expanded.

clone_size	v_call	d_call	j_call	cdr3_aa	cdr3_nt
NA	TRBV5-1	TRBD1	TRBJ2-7	CASSFQGAGPNEQYF	TGCGCCAGCAGCTTCCAGGGGGCGGGCCCCAACGAGCAGTACTTC
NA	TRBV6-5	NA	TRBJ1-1	CASSYQGRANTEAFF	TGTGCCAGCAGTTACCAGGGGCGGGCGAACACTGAAGCTTTCTTT
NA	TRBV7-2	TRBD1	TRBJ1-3	CASSLGGTVGNTIYF	TGTGCCAGCAGCTTAGGAGGGACAGTGGGAAACACCATATATTTT
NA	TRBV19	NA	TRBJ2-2	CASSTVPNTGELFF	TGTGCCAGTAGTACGGTCCCGAACACCGGGGAGCTGTTTTTT
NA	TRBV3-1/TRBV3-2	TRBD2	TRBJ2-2	CASSQRPVVGGRGFSAGELFF	TGTGCCAGCAGCCAAAGGCCGGTTGTCGGCGGGAGGGGTTTTTCCGCCGGGGAGCTGTTTTTT
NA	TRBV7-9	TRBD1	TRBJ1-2	CASSSRQGSSGGYTF	TGTGCCAGCAGCTCTAGACAGGGGTCCTCAGGTGGCTACACCTTC
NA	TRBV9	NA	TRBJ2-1	CASSPTGHNNEQFF	TGTGCCAGCAGCCCGACAGGACACAACAATGAGCAGTTCTTC
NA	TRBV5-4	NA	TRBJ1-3	CASSLGRDFSGNTIYF	TGTGCCAGCAGCTTGGGACGGGACTTCTCTGGAAACACCATATATTTT
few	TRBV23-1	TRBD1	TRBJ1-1	CASSQSESVAGGNTEAFF	TGCGCCAGCAGTCAATCCGAATCAGTAGCAGGGGGGAACACTGAAGCTTTCTTT
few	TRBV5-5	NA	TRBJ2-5	CASSLAQLLAPQETQYF	TGTGCCAGCAGCTTAGCCCAGCTTTTAGCGCCACAAGAGACCCAGTACTTC
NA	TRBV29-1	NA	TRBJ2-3	CSGGELPGTGDTQYF	TGCAGCGGTGGTGAACTACCAGGGACTGGGGATACGCAGTATTTT
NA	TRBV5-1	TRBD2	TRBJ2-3	CASSLADSGRDTQYF	TGCGCCAGCAGTCTAGCGGACAGCGGGAGAGATACGCAGTATTTT
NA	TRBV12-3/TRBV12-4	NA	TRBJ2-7	CASRRDSSYEQYF	TGTGCCAGCAGGCGGGACAGCTCCTACGAGCAGTACTTC
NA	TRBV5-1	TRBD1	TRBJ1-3	CASSSTGYKGNTIYF	TGCGCCAGCAGCTCGACAGGGTACAAGGGAAACACCATATATTTT
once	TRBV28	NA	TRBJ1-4	CASRTGLREKLFF	TGTGCCAGCAGAACAGGGCTTCGTGAAAAACTGTTTTTT
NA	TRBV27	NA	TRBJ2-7	CASSFSGAAYEQYF	TGTGCCAGCAGTTTCTCAGGGGCGGCCTACGAGCAGTACTTC
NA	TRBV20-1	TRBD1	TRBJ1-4	CSAIDRGQNEKLFF	TGCAGTGCTATTGACAGGGGGCAGAATGAAAAACTGTTTTTT
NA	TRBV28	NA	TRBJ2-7	CASSLAAVSSYEQYF	TGTGCCAGCAGTTTAGCGGCAGTAAGCTCCTACGAGCAGTACTTC
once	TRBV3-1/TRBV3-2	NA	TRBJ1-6	CASSVEAGARNSPLHF	TGTGCCAGCAGCGTGGAGGCGGGAGCGAGAAATTCACCCCTCCACTTT
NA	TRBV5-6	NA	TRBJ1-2	CASSTRQNTYPDYGYTF	TGTGCCAGCAGCACTCGACAGAATACGTATCCGGACTATGGCTACACCTTC
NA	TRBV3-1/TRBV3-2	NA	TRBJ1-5	CASSHGGNQPQHF	TGTGCCAGCAGCCATGGGGGGAATCAGCCCCAGCATTTT
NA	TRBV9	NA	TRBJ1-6	CASSRRGYNSPLHF	TGTGCCAGCAGCCGAAGGGGCTATAATTCACCCCTCCACTTT
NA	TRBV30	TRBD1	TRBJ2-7	CAWRIVQGRGYEQYF	TGTGCCTGGAGAATCGTGCAGGGCAGGGGGTACGAGCAGTACTTC